Described below is a single T cell receptor (beta chain) sequence and its context. Its specificity is not known. The record originates from a study of shared clonotypes between healthy human individuals. Findings of the study overall: The authors expected sequencing depth to affect clonotype sharing among donors.

This CDR3 has 15 residues. Looked up from germline, CDR1 is SGDLS and CDR2 is YYNGEE. Between the trimmed V and J ends, which lost 4 bases and 2 bases, there was a span of 16 bases. The DNA input per sorted-subset replicate PCR was 150 to 200 ng, corresponding to some 30,000 T cell genomes. Produced via immunoSEQ multiplex PCR; TCRdb's table is partial and in-frame only. The repertoire holds about 2 million clones, with about 95% as singletons. Cells designated naive CD8 were CD45RO-negative and were positively selected for CCR7, with terminally differentiated effector memory CD45RA+ cells excluded. The gene calls are TRBV9 and TRBJ2-7, with D possibly matching TRBD1 (6 bases). Input material: naive CD8+ T cells sorted from blood. This sequence originates from a man aged 18 to 30 in good health. In nucleotides, the CDR3 is TGTGCCAGCAGCCCCCAGGGGAGTGGGACCTACGAGCAGTACTTC. Amino acid sequence: CASSPQGSGTYEQYF. Complete variable domain (other parts from reference TRBV9 and TRBJ2-7): DSGVTQTPKHLITATGQRVTLRCSPRSGDLSVYWYQQSLDQGLQFLIQYYNGEERAKGNILERFSAQQFPDLHSELNLSSLELGDSALYFCASSPQGSGTYEQYFGPGTRLTVT.